Below, 16 T cell receptor beta chains from the same sample are listed, as sequenced in a study of cytomegalovirus exposure and HLA in healthy donors. The PCR made use of 60 Vbeta and 13 Jbeta primers. Using immunoSEQ multiplex PCR, the repertoire was profiled, and TCRdb retains in-frame clones only, with some absent. Of under 200,000 clones listed, approximately 85% are singletons. Sequencing was done on a sample of PBMCs. The source of these receptors is a man between 18 and 29 years old in good health and CMV-seropositive.

This clone is a singleton in its sample. The chain employs TRBV7-6 and TRBJ2-5, with 10 bases identical to TRBD2. Per germline, CDR1 SGHVS and CDR2 FNYEAQ. CDR3 length equals 14 residues. V shed 3 bases and J 2 bases; nucleotides not matched to a gene: 0. The CDR3 spells CASSFSGGQETQYF. The DNA of the CDR3 is TGTGCCAGCAGCTTTAGCGGGGGGCAAGAGACCCAGTACTTC.

V usage is TRBV7-9 and J usage is TRBJ2-7, with a tentative D call TRBD1 (6 bases). The V and J ends lost 5 bases and 2 bases respectively, with 13 bases between them. The CDR3 is 14 residues long. The V gene's germline CDR1 is SEHNR and CDR2 FQNEAQ (reference sequence). CDR3 loop: CASSPPGTTYEQYF. The CDR3, as DNA: TGTGCCAGCAGCCCGCCCGGGACAACCTACGAGCAGTACTTC.

Notes on this clone: An end of the junction does not agree with germline; a read error may underlie this. The V and J genes are TRBV5-4 and TRBJ1-4; D is uncertain. The CDR3 consists of 12 residues. Per germline, CDR1 SGHNT and CDR2 YYREEE (reference sequence). The CDR3 sequence: CASSTEDEKLFF. As DNA, the CDR3 is TGCGCCAGCAGCACGGAGGATGAAAAACTGTTTTTT. The variable domain in full, with the rest retrieved from reference TRBV5-4 and TRBJ1-4, is ETGVTQSPTHLIKTRGQQVTLRCSSQSGHNTVSWYQQALGQGPQFIFQYYREEENGRGNFPPRFSGLQFPNYSSELNVNALELDDSALYLCASSTEDEKLFFGSGTQLSVL.

The chain uses TRBV7-2 and TRBJ1-4; 8 bases agree with TRBD1. J was trimmed by 7 bases and V by 5 bases; bases with no gene match: 12. CDR1 SGHTA and CDR2 FQGNSA come from the germline V gene. The CDR3 consists of 16 residues. CDR3 sequence: CASSLYSTGVGEKLFF. CDR3 DNA sequence: TGTGCCAGCAGCCTATACTCGACAGGGGTGGGTGAAAAACTGTTTTTT.

The J gene is TRBJ1-2, the V gene TRBV4-3; D perhaps matches TRBD1 (6 bases). Trimming pared 4 bases from V and 3 bases from J, leaving 18 bases between. Per the germline V gene, CDR1 is LGHNA and CDR2 is YSLEER. This CDR3 is built from 16 residues. The CDR3, as DNA: TGCGCCAGCAGCCCCAACCCAAGGACAGCGCACTATGGCTACACCTTC. Protein: CASSPNPRTAHYGYTF.

This chain connects TRBV9 to TRBJ2-5; a possible D gene is TRBD2 (5 bases). The CDR3 extends over 13 amino acids. Germline V gives CDR1 SGDLS, CDR2 YYNGEE. V lost 1 base, J lost 5 bases, and 9 bases lay in between. The CDR3 is CASSVSLAETQYF. DNA of the CDR3: TGTGCCAGCAGCGTAAGTCTAGCTGAGACCCAGTACTTC.

The genes are TRBV6-1 and TRBJ1-1; D gene ambiguous. Trimming removed 1 base from V and 3 bases from J, with 12 bases in between. The CDR3 is made up of 15 amino acids. The germline gives CDR1 MNHNS, CDR2 SASEGT. CDR3 nucleotide sequence: TGTGCCAGCAGTGAAGAGAGAGGGATCTACACTGAAGCTTTCTTT. Its translation: CASSEERGIYTEAFF.

The V gene is TRBV29-1, the J gene TRBJ1-4; no reliable D call. The ends were cut back, 4 bases at V and 1 base at J, with 7 bases in the middle. Germline V CDR1 and CDR2: SQVTM, ANQGSEA. CDR3 length: 13 amino acids. CDR3 loop: CSVANRTNEKLFF. DNA for the CDR3: TGCAGCGTTGCGAACAGAACTAATGAAAAACTGTTTTTT.

V usage is TRBV6-7 and J usage is TRBJ1-2; 8 bases align to TRBD1. TRBV6-7 qualifies as an ORF whose function is uncertain. This CDR3 has 17 residues. V dropped 6 bases and J dropped 0; count of bases not matched to a gene: 12. Here the CDR3 DNA reads TGTGCCAGCAGCTCAGACCTAACAGGGGGATCTAACTATGGCTACACCTTC. Protein product: CASSSDLTGGSNYGYTF.

V usage is TRBV19 and J usage is TRBJ1-1; D might be TRBD1 (6 bases). V gave up 4 bases and J gave up 1 base, with 7 bases separating them. Germline V gene lookup returns CDR1 LNHDA and CDR2 SQIVND (reference sequence). The CDR3 consists of 13 residues. The CDR3 loop is CASSTQGNTEAFF. As DNA, the CDR3 is TGTGCCAGTAGTACACAGGGGAACACTGAAGCTTTCTTT.

The chain combines TRBV5-6 with TRBJ2-7, with 8 bases matching TRBD2. Germline CDR1 and CDR2: SGHDT and YYEEEE. This CDR3 spans 15 amino acids. V gave up 4 bases and J gave up 7 bases; unmatched junction bases: 13. CDR3 sequence (DNA): TGTGCCAGCAGCGCCGGCCCCGGGGGGGGTTGGGAGCAGTACTTC. It is translated as CASSAGPGGGWEQYF.

This rearrangement joins TRBV6-6 to TRBJ2-7, with TRBD2 matching over 8 bases. The ends lost 4 bases at V and 0 bases at J; junction bases unmatched: 8. Germline values: CDR1 MNHNY, CDR2 SVGAGI (reference sequence). This CDR3 has 16 residues. In DNA, the CDR3 is TGTGCCAGCAGTTCCCCTACGGGGGGGAGCTCCTACGAGCAGTACTTC. Translating gives CASSSPTGGSSYEQYF.

CDR3 protein: CASSLGYREKLFF. CDR3 DNA: TGTGCCAGCAGCTTAGGGTATCGGGAAAAACTGTTTTTT. V usage is TRBV7-6 and J usage is TRBJ1-4; D call uncertain. Per germline, CDR1 SGHVS and CDR2 FNYEAQ. The CDR3 covers 13 residues. Between the trimmed V and J ends, which lost 1 base and 8 bases, there was a span of 8 bases.

The rearrangement links TRBV13 to TRBJ2-3; TRBD2 is a possible D gene (6 bases). V was shortened by 6 bases and J by 1 base, with 23 bases between the two germline ends. The CDR3 is made up of 18 amino acids. Germline V gene data show CDR1 as PRHDT and CDR2 as FYEKMQ (reference sequence). Here the CDR3 reads CASRRPQMSASGTDTQYF. The CDR3 region has the DNA TGTGCCAGCAGGAGACCGCAGATGTCGGCTAGCGGCACAGATACGCAGTATTTT.

The chain joins TRBV4-2 to TRBJ2-1; TRBD2 agrees at 12 bases. Germline-derived CDR1 and CDR2 are LGHNA and YNFKEQ. V was clipped by 2 bases and J by 5 bases; unmatched bases: 4. The CDR3 totals 16 residues. This CDR3 is CASSQSASGGDNEQFF. For the CDR3, the DNA is TGTGCCAGCAGCCAATCCGCTAGCGGGGGGGACAATGAGCAGTTCTTC.

This chain connects TRBV5-1 to TRBJ2-2; TRBD2 is a possible D gene (5 bases). The V and J ends lost 0 bases and 5 bases respectively, with 8 bases between them. Germline V gene lookup returns CDR1 SGHRS and CDR2 YFSETQ. This CDR3 has 14 residues. CDR3 region: CASSLDTSTGELFF. CDR3 nucleotide sequence: TGCGCCAGCAGCTTGGACACTAGTACCGGGGAGCTGTTTTTT. The full variable domain, in which reference TRBV5-1 and TRBJ2-2 provide the parts outside the CDR3, is KAGVTQTPRYLIKTRGQQVTLSCSPISGHRSVSWYQQTPGQGLQFLFEYFSETQRNKGNFPGRFSGRQFSNSRSEMNVSTLELGDSALYLCASSLDTSTGELFFGEGSRLTVL.